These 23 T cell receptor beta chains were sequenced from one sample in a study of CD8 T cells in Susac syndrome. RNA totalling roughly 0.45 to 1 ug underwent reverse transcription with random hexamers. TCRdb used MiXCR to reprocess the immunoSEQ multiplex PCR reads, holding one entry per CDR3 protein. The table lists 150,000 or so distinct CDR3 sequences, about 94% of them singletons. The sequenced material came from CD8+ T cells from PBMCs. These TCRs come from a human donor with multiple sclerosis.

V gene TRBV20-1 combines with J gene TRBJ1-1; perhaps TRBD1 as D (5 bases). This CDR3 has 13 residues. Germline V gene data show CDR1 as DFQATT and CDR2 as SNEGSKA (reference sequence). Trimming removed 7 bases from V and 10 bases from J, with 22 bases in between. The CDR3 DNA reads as TGCAGTGGATACTATCAGGGAGTTAAGGGAGCTTTCTTT. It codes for CSGYYQGVKGAFF.

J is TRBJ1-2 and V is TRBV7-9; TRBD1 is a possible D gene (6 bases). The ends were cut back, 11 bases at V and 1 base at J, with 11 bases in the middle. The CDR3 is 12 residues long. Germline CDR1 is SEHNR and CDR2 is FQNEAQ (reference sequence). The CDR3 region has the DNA TGTGCCTCGACAGGCGATAACTATGGCTACACCTTC. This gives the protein CASTGDNYGYTF.

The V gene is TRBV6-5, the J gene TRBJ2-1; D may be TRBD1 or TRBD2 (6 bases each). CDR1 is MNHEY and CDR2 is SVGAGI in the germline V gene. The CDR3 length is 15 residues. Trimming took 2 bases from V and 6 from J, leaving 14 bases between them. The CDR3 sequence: CASSYGEGGLNEQFF. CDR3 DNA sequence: TGTGCCAGCAGTTACGGGGAAGGGGGGCTCAATGAGCAGTTCTTC.

CDR3 sequence: CASSVNRVSETQYF. DNA of the CDR3: TGTGCCAGCAGCGTAAACAGGGTTTCAGAGACCCAGTACTTC. This sequence joins TRBV9 and TRBJ2-5, with a weak D call TRBD1 (6 bases). With 1 base removed from V and 4 bases from J, the gap between germline ends came to 11 bases. Germline CDR1 is SGDLS and CDR2 is YYNGEE. CDR3 length: 14 residues.

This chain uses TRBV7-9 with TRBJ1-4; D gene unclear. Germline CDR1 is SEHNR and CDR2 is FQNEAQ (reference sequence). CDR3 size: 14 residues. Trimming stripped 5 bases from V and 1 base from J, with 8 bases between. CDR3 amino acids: CASSPGGTNEKLFF. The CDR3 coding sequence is TGTGCCAGCAGCCCCGGTGGAACTAATGAAAAACTGTTTTTT.

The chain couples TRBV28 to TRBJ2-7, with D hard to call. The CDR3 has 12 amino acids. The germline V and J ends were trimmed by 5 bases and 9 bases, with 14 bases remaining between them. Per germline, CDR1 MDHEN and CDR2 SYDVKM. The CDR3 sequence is CASSPGRFGQYF. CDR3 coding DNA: TGTGCCAGCAGTCCAGGTCGCTTCGGGCAGTACTTC. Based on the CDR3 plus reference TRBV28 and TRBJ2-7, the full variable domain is DVKVTQSSRYLVKRTGEKVFLECVQDMDHENMFWYRQDPGLGLRLIYFSYDVKMKEKGDIPEGYSVSREKKERFSLILESASTNQTSMYLCASSPGRFGQYFGPGTRLTVT.

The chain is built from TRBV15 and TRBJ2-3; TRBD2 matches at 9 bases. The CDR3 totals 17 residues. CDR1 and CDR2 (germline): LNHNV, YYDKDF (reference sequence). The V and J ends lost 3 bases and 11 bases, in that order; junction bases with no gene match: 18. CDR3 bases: TGTGCCACCAGCAGGGGACAGACTAGCGGACCTGTTTCGAGGCAGTATTTT. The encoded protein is CATSRGQTSGPVSRQYF.

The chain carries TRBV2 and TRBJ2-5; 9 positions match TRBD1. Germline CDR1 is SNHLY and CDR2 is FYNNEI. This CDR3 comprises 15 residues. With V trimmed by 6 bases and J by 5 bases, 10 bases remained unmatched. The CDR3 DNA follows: TGTGCCAGCAGAAGACAGGGGGGCTTCTTGGAGACCCAGTACTTC. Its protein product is CASRRQGGFLETQYF.

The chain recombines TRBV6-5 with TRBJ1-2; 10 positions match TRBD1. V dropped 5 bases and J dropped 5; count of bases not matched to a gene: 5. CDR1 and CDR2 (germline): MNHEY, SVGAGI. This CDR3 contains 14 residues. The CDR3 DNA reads TGTGCCAGCAGTCCCGGGACAGGGGTGTATGGCTACACCTTC. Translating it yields CASSPGTGVYGYTF.

CDR3 DNA: TGTGCCAGCAGTTTATCTAGCGGGGGGGCGGCAGATACGCAGTATTTT. Translating it yields CASSLSSGGAADTQYF. This chain joins TRBV12-3 or TRBV12-4 and TRBJ2-3, with TRBD2 identical over 12 bases. Trimming took 2 bases from V and 4 from J; bases not matched to a gene: 4. This CDR3 spans 16 amino acids.

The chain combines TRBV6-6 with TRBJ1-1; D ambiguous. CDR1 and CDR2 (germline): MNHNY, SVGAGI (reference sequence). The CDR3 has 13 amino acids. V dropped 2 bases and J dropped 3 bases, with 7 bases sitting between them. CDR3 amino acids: CASSYGGYTEAFF. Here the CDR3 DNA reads TGTGCCAGCAGTTACGGCGGGTACACTGAAGCTTTCTTT.

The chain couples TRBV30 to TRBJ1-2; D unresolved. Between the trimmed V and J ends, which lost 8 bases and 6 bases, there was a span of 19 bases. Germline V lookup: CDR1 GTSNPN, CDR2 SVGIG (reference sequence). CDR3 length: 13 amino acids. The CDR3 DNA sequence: TGTGCCACCTTCGAGGGATGGCCTAATGGCTACACCTTC. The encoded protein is CATFEGWPNGYTF. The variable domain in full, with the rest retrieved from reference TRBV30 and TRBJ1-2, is SQTIHQWPATLVQPVGSPLSLECTVEGTSNPNLYWYRQAAGRGLQLLFYSVGIGQISSEVPQNLSASRPQDRQFILSSKKLLLSDSGFYLCATFEGWPNGYTFGSGTRLTVV.

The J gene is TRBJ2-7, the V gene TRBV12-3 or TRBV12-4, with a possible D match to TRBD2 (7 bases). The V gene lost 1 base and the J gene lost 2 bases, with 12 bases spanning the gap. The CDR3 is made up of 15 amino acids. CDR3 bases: TGTGCCAGCAGTTTAGGGGAGGGGGTCGCCTACGAGCAGTACTTC. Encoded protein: CASSLGEGVAYEQYF.

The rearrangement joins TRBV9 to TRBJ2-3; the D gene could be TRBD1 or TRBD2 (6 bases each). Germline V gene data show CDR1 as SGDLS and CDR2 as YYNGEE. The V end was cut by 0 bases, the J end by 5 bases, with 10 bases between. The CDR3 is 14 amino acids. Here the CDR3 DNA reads TGTGCCAGCAGCGTAGGCGGGGACATAGATACGCAGTATTTT. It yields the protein CASSVGGDIDTQYF.

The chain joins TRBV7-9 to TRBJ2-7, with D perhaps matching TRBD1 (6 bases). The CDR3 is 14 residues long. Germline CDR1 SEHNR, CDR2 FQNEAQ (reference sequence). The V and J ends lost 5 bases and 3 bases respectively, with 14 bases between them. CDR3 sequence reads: CASSRTDGGYEQYF. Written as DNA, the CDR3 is TGTGCCAGCAGCCGGACAGATGGGGGCTACGAGCAGTACTTC.

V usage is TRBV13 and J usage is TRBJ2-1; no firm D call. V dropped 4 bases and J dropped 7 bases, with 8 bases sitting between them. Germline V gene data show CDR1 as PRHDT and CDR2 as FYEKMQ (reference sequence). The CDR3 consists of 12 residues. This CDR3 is CASSSTMNEQFF. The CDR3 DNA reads TGTGCCAGCAGCTCCACGATGAATGAGCAGTTCTTC.

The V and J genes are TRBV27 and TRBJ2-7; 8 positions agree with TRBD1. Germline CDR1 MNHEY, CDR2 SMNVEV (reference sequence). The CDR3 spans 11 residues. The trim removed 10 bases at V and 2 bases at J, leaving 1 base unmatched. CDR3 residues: CATGQAYEQYF. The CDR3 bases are TGTGCCACGGGACAGGCCTACGAGCAGTACTTC.

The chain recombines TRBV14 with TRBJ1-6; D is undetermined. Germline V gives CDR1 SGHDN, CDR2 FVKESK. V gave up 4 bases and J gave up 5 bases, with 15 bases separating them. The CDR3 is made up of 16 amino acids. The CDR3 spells CASSPLEREDNSPLHF. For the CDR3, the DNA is TGTGCCAGCAGCCCCCTCGAGAGGGAGGATAATTCACCCCTCCACTTT.

The CDR3 sequence: CASSVEGVVDTQYF. The CDR3 DNA is TGTGCCAGCAGCGTAGAGGGGGTGGTAGATACGCAGTATTTT. The chain has TRBV9 and TRBJ2-3; D might be TRBD1 (6 bases). The V end was cut by 0 bases, the J end by 5 bases, with 10 bases between. CDR1 and CDR2 (germline): SGDLS, YYNGEE. The CDR3 is made up of 14 amino acids.

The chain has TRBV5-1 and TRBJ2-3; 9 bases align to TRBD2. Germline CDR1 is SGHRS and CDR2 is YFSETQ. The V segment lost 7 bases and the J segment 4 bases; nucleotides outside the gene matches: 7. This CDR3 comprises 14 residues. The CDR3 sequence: CASRSGGAADTQYF. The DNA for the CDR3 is TGCGCCAGCCGTAGCGGGGGCGCGGCAGATACGCAGTATTTT.

The CDR3 here is CSARHRGRDNYGYTF. CDR3 DNA sequence: TGCAGTGCTAGGCACAGGGGGCGCGATAACTATGGCTACACCTTC. The genes are TRBV20-1 and TRBJ1-2, with 9 nucleotides matching TRBD1. J gave up 1 base and V 3 bases, and 6 bases lay outside the gene matches. The germline gives CDR1 DFQATT, CDR2 SNEGSKA (reference sequence). This CDR3 region has 15 residues.

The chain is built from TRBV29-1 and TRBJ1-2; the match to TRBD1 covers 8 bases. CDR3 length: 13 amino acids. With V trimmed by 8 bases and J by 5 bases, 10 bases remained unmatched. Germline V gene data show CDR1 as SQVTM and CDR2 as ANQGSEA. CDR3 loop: CSIYRDRSYGYTF. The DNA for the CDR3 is TGCAGCATATACCGGGACAGGTCATATGGCTACACCTTC. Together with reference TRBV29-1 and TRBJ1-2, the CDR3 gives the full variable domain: SAVISQKPSRDICQRGTSLTIQCQVDSQVTMMFWYRQQPGQSLTLIATANQGSEATYESGFVIDKFPISRPNLTFSTLTVSNMSPEDSSIYLCSIYRDRSYGYTFGSGTRLTVV.

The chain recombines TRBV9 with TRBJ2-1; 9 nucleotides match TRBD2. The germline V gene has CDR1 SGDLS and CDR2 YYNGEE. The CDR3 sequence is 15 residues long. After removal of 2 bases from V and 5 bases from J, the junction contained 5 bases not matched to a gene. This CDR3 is CASSVRGGRDNEQFF. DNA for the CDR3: TGTGCCAGCAGCGTGCGGGGGGGCCGGGACAATGAGCAGTTCTTC.